The rows below give T cell receptor beta chains drawn from one sample of a study of cytomegalovirus exposure and HLA in healthy donors. The protocol was immunoSEQ multiplex PCR, while the TCRdb copy is restricted to in-frame clones and leaves out a portion. The top ten clones hold around 2.3% of a sample with fewer than 90,000 clones, 78% of them seen once. Sequenced input: PBMCs. These receptors originate from a male donor in good health and CMV-seropositive. The CDR3 runs from the conserved cysteine through the conserved F or W. Each record gives: V gene, CDR3 length, J gene, D gene, clone size, CDR3 protein, CDR3 DNA. A D gene is named only where the DNA matches it firmly. For some rows the clone size is stated as once, few or many, or as a class when expanded; others skip it.

v_gene: TRBV5-6
len: 14
j_gene: TRBJ2-4
d_gene: -
abundance: few
CDR3aa: CASSPPGVKNIQYF
CDR3nt: TGTGCCAGCAGCCCGCCGGGGGTCAAAAACATTCAGTACTTC

v_gene: TRBV6-4
len: 16
j_gene: TRBJ2-2
d_gene: -
abundance: -
CDR3aa: CASSDSQNLGAGELFF
CDR3nt: TGTGCCAGCAGTGACTCGCAGAATTTAGGGGCCGGGGAGCTGTTTTTT

v_gene: TRBV21-1
len: 18
j_gene: TRBJ2-4
d_gene: -
abundance: -
CDR3aa: CASPRTSGNTLAKNIQYF
CDR3nt: TGTGCCAGCCCCAGGACTAGCGGGAACACCTTAGCCAAAAACATTCAGTACTTC

v_gene: TRBV7-3
len: 17
j_gene: TRBJ2-6
d_gene: TRBD1
abundance: -
CDR3aa: CASSFGTGYSGANVLTF
CDR3nt: TGTGCCAGCAGCTTCGGGACAGGGTACTCTGGGGCCAACGTCCTGACTTTC

v_gene: TRBV2
len: 14
j_gene: TRBJ1-5
d_gene: -
abundance: -
CDR3aa: CASKEQGRDQPQHF
CDR3nt: TGTGCCAGCAAGGAACAGGGCCGCGATCAGCCCCAGCATTTT

v_gene: TRBV2
len: 14
j_gene: TRBJ1-6
d_gene: -
abundance: -
CDR3aa: CASSVSGNNSPLHF
CDR3nt: TGTGCCAGCAGTGTTTCCGGGAACAATTCACCCCTCCACTTT

v_gene: TRBV30
len: 13
j_gene: TRBJ1-2
d_gene: TRBD1
abundance: -
CDR3aa: CAWSRTGNYGYTF
CDR3nt: TGTGCCTGGAGTAGGACAGGGAACTATGGCTACACCTTC

v_gene: TRBV30
len: 11
j_gene: TRBJ1-1
d_gene: -
abundance: -
CDR3aa: CAWGRNTEAFF
CDR3nt: TGTGCCTGGGGCCGGAACACTGAAGCTTTCTTT

v_gene: TRBV6-1
len: 14
j_gene: TRBJ1-1
d_gene: TRBD1
abundance: -
CDR3aa: CASSIGQVSTEAFF
CDR3nt: TGTGCCAGCAGTATCGGACAGGTATCCACTGAAGCTTTCTTT

v_gene: TRBV2
len: 14
j_gene: TRBJ2-7
d_gene: -
abundance: -
CDR3aa: CASRDRMKSYEQYF
CDR3nt: TGTGCCAGCAGGGACAGAATGAAATCCTACGAGCAGTACTTC

v_gene: TRBV7-2
len: 13
j_gene: TRBJ1-5
d_gene: -
abundance: -
CDR3aa: CASSLRGNQPQHF
CDR3nt: TGTGCCAGCAGCTTACGGGGAAATCAGCCCCAGCATTTT

v_gene: TRBV7-9
len: 11
j_gene: TRBJ1-1
d_gene: -
abundance: -
CDR3aa: CASSLNTEAFF
CDR3nt: TGTGCCAGCAGCCTAAACACTGAAGCTTTCTTT

v_gene: TRBV5-1
len: 14
j_gene: TRBJ2-7
d_gene: TRBD2
abundance: -
CDR3aa: CASRPSGDSYEQYF
CDR3nt: TGCGCCAGCAGGCCCAGCGGGGACTCCTACGAGCAGTACTTC

v_gene: TRBV9
len: 18
j_gene: TRBJ2-3
d_gene: TRBD2
abundance: -
CDR3aa: CASSVEPGLAGSTDTQYF
CDR3nt: TGTGCCAGCAGCGTTGAACCGGGACTAGCGGGAAGCACAGATACGCAGTATTTT

v_gene: TRBV27
len: 13
j_gene: TRBJ1-2
d_gene: -
abundance: -
CDR3aa: CASSSPYGDGYTF
CDR3nt: TGTGCCAGCAGTTCCCCCTACGGAGATGGCTACACCTTC

v_gene: TRBV7-8
len: 15
j_gene: TRBJ2-3
d_gene: -
abundance: -
CDR3aa: CASSIREFSTDTQYF
CDR3nt: TGTGCCAGCAGCATCCGGGAGTTTAGCACAGATACGCAGTATTTT

v_gene: TRBV19
len: 16
j_gene: TRBJ2-1
d_gene: TRBD2
abundance: -
CDR3aa: CASASGIRGRYNEQFF
CDR3nt: TGTGCCAGTGCTAGCGGGATAAGGGGACGCTACAATGAGCAGTTCTTC

v_gene: TRBV4-2
len: 16
j_gene: TRBJ2-6
d_gene: -
abundance: -
CDR3aa: CASSQDPQSGANVLNF
CDR3nt: TGTGCCAGCAGCCAAGATCCCCAATCTGGGGCCAACGTCCTGAATTTC

v_gene: TRBV27
len: 14
j_gene: TRBJ2-5
d_gene: TRBD2
abundance: -
CDR3aa: CASSLGGLAETQYF
CDR3nt: TGTGCCAGCAGTTTAGGGGGACTAGCAGAGACCCAGTACTTC